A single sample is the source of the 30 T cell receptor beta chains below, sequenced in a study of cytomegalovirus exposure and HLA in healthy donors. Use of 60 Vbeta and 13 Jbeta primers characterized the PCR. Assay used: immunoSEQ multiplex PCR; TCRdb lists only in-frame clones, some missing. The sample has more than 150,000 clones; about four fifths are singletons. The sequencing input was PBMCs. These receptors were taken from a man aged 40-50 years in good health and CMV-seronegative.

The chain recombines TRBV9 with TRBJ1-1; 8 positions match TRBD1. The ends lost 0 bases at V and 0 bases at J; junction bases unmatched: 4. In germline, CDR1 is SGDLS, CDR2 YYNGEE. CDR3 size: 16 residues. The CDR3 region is CASSVGGTGVNTEAFF. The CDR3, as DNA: TGTGCCAGCAGCGTAGGCGGGACAGGCGTGAACACTGAAGCTTTCTTT.

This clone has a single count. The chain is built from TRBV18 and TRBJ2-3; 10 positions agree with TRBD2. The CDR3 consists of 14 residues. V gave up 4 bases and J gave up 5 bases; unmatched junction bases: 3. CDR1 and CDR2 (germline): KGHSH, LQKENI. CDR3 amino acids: CASSLAGGIDTQYF. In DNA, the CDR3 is TGTGCCAGCTCACTAGCGGGGGGCATAGATACGCAGTATTTT.

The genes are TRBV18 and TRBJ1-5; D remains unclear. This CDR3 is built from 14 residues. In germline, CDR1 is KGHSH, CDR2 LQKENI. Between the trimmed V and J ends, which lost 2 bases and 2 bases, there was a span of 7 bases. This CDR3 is CASSPAQGNQPQHF. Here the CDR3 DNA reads TGTGCCAGCTCACCAGCTCAGGGCAATCAGCCCCAGCATTTT.

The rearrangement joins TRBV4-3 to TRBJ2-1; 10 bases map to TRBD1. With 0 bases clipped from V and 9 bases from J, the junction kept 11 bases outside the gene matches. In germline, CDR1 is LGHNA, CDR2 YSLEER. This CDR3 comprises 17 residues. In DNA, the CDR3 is TGCGCCAGCAGCCAAGACCAGCCAGGGACAGGGGTTGCTGAGCAGTTCTTC. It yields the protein CASSQDQPGTGVAEQFF.

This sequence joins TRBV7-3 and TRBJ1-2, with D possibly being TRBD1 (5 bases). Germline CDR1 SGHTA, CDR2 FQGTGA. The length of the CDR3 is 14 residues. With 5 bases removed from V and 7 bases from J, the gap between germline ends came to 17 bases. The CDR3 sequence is CASSPTGLSGGYTF. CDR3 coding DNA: TGTGCCAGCAGCCCCACGGGACTGTCGGGTGGCTACACCTTC.

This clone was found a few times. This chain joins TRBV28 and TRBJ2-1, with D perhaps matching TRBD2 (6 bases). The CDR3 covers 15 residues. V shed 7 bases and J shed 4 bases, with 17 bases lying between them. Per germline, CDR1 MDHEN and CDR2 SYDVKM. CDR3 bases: TGTGCCAGCACCCAGGGACCCGGGACTTACAATGAGCAGTTCTTC. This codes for CASTQGPGTYNEQFF.

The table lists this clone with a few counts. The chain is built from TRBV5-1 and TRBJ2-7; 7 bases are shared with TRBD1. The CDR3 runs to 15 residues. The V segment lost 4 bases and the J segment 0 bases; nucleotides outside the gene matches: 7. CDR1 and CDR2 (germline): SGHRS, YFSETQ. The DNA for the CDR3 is TGCGCCAGCAGCAGGCGACAGGGATCCTCCTACGAGCAGTACTTC. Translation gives CASSRRQGSSYEQYF. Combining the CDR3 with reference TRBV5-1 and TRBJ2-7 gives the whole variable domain KAGVTQTPRYLIKTRGQQVTLSCSPISGHRSVSWYQQTPGQGLQFLFEYFSETQRNKGNFPGRFSGRQFSNSRSEMNVSTLELGDSALYLCASSRRQGSSYEQYFGPGTRLTVT.

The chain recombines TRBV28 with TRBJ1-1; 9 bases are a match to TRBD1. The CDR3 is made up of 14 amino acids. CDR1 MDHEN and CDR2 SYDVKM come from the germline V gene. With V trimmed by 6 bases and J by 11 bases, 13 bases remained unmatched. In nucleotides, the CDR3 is TGTGCCAGCAGGGGGACAGGGAACGCGAGAAGTGCTTTCTTT. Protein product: CASRGTGNARSAFF. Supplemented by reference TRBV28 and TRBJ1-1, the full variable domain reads DVKVTQSSRYLVKRTGEKVFLECVQDMDHENMFWYRQDPGLGLRLIYFSYDVKMKEKGDIPEGYSVSREKKERFSLILESASTNQTSMYLCASRGTGNARSAFFGQGTRLTVV.

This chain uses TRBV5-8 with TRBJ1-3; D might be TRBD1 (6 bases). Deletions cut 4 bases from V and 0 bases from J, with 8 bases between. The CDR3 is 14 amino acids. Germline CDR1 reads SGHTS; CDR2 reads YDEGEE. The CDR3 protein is CASSGQLSGNTIYF. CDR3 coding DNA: TGTGCCAGCAGCGGACAGCTCTCTGGAAACACCATATATTTT.

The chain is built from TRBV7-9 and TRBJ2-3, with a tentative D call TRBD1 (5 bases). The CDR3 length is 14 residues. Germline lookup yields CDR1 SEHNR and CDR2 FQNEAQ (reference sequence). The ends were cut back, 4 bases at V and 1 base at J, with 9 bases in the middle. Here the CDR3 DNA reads TGTGCCAGCAGCTCCCTCAGGGGCACAGATACGCAGTATTTT. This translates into CASSSLRGTDTQYF.

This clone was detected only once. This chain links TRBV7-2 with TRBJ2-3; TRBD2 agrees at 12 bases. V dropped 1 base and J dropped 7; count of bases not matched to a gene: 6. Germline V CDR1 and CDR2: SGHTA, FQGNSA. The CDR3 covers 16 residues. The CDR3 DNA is TGTGCCAGCAGCTTAGGTTCTAGCGGGGGGGCCCATACGCAGTATTTT. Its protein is CASSLGSSGGAHTQYF.

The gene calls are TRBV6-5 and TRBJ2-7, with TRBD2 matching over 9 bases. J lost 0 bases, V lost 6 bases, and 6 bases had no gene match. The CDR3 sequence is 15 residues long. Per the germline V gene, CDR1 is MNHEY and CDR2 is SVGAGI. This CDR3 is CASRYRREGSYEQYF. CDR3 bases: TGTGCCAGCAGGTACCGGCGGGAGGGCTCCTACGAGCAGTACTTC.

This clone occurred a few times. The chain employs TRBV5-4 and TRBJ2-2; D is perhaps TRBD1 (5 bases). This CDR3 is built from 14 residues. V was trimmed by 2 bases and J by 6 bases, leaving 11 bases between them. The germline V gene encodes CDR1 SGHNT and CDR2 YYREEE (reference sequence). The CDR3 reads CASSFKKGAGELFF. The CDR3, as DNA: TGTGCCAGCAGCTTTAAAAAAGGGGCCGGGGAGCTGTTTTTT. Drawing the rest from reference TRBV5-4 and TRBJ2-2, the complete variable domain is ETGVTQSPTHLIKTRGQQVTLRCSSQSGHNTVSWYQQALGQGPQFIFQYYREEENGRGNFPPRFSGLQFPNYSSELNVNALELDDSALYLCASSFKKGAGELFFGEGSRLTVL.

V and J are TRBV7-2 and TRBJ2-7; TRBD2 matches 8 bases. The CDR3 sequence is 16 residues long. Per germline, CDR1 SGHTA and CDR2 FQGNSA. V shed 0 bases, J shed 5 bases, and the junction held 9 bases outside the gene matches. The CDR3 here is CASSLAASGGRDEQYF. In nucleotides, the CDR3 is TGTGCCAGCAGCTTAGCGGCCAGCGGGGGTCGTGACGAGCAGTACTTC.

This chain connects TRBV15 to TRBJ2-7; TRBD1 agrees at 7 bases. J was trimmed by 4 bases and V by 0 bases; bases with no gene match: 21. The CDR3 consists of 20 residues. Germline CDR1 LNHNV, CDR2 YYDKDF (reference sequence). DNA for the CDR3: TGTGCCACCAGCAGAGATCTTGACGTTAGAGGGGGCGCAGGGTTATACGAGCAGTACTTC. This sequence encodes CATSRDLDVRGGAGLYEQYF.

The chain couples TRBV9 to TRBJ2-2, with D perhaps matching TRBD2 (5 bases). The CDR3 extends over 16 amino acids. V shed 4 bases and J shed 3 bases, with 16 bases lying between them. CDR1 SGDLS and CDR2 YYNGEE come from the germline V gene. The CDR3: CASSPSLQRHTGELFF. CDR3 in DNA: TGTGCCAGCAGCCCTTCCCTTCAGCGGCACACCGGGGAGCTGTTTTTT.

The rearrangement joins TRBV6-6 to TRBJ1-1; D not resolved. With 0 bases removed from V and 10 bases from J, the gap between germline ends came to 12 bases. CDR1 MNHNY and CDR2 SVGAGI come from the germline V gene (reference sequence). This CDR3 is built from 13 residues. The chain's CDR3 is CASSYSYPGPAFF. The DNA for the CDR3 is TGTGCCAGCAGTTACTCGTACCCTGGCCCAGCTTTCTTT.

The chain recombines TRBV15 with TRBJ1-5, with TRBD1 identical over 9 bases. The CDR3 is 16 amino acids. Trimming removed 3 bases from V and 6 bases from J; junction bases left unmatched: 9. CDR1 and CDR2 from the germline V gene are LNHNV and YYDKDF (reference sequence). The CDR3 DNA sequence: TGTGCCACCAGCAGCCCTGGGGACAGGGTGGGTCAGCCCCAGCATTTT. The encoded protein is CATSSPGDRVGQPQHF. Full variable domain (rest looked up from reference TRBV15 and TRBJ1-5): DAMVIQNPRYQVTQFGKPVTLSCSQTLNHNVMYWYQQKSSQAPKLLFHYYDKDFNNEADTPDNFQSRRPNTSFCFLDIRSPGLGDTAMYLCATSSPGDRVGQPQHFGDGTRLSIL.

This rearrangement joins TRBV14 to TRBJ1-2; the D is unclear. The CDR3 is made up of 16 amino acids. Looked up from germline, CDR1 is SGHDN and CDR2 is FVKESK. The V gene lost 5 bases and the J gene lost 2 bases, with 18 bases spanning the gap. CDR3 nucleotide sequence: TGTGCCAGCAGCTCCAGTGGAGGGAGGTCCAACTATGGCTACACCTTC. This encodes CASSSSGGRSNYGYTF.

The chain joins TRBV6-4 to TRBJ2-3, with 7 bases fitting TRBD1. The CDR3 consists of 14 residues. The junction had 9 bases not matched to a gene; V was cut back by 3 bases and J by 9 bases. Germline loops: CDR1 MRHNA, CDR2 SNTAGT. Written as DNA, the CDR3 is TGTGCCAGCAGTGATACGACTGTCAGGGGGACGCAGTATTTT. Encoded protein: CASSDTTVRGTQYF.

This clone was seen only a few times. Here the CDR3 DNA reads TGTGCCAGTAGTCCCGGGACAGGGGCGCAAATGCCCTACGAGCAGTACTTC. Translated: CASSPGTGAQMPYEQYF. The V gene is TRBV19, the J gene TRBJ2-7; 10 bases line up with TRBD1. V dropped 5 bases and J dropped 2; count of bases not matched to a gene: 12. Germline values: CDR1 LNHDA, CDR2 SQIVND (reference sequence). CDR3 length: 17 residues. Using reference TRBV19 and TRBJ2-7 for the parts outside the CDR3, the full variable domain is DGGITQSPKYLFRKEGQNVTLSCEQNLNHDAMYWYRQDPGQGLRLIYYSQIVNDFQKGDIAEGYSVSREKKESFPLTVTSAQKNPTAFYLCASSPGTGAQMPYEQYFGPGTRLTVT.

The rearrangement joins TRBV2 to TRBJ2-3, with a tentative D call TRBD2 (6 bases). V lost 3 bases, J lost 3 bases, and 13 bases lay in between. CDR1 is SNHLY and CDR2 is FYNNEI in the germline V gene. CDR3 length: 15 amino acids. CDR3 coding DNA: TGTGCCAGCAGTGACGGTCTAGCGAGAACAGATACGCAGTATTTT. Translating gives CASSDGLARTDTQYF.

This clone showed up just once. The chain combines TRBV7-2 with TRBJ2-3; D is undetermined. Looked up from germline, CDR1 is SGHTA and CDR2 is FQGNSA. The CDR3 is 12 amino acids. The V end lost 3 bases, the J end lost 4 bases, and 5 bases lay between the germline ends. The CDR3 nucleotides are TGTGCCAGCAGCTTGTATCCAGATACGCAGTATTTT. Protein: CASSLYPDTQYF.

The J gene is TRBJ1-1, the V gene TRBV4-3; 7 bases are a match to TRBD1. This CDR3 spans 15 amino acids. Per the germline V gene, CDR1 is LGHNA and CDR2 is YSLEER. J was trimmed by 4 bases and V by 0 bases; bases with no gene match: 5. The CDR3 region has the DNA TGCGCCAGCAGCCAAGAGACGCAGGGGGGCACTGAAGCTTTCTTT. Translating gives CASSQETQGGTEAFF.

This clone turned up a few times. CDR3 bases: TGTGCCAGCAGCCGTGGGGGGCTAGCGGGAGGGTCCTCCTACGAGCAGTACTTC. Protein product: CASSRGGLAGGSSYEQYF. V and J are TRBV7-3 and TRBJ2-7, with 12 bases aligning to TRBD2. CDR3 length equals 18 residues. The V gene's germline CDR1 is SGHTA and CDR2 FQGTGA. Unmatched junction bases numbered 11, after V lost 5 bases and J lost 0 bases.

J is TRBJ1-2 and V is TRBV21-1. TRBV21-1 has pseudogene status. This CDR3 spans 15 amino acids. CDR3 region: CASSKASGNSYGYTF. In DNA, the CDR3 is TGTGCCAGCAGCAAGGCTTCGGGGAACAGCTATGGCTACACCTTC.

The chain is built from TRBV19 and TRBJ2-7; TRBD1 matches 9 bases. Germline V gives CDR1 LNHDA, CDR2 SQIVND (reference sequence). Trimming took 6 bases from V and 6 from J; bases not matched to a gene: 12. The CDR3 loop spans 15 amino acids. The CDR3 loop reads CASSLNLQGAREQYF. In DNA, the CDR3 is TGTGCCAGTAGCCTAAACTTACAGGGGGCTCGCGAGCAGTACTTC.

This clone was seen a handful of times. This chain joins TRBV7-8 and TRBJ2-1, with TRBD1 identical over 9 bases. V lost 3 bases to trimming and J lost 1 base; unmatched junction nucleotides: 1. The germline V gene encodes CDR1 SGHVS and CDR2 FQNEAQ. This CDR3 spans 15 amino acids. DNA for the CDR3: TGTGCCAGCAGCTTTGGACAGGGGTCCTACAATGAGCAGTTCTTC. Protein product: CASSFGQGSYNEQFF.

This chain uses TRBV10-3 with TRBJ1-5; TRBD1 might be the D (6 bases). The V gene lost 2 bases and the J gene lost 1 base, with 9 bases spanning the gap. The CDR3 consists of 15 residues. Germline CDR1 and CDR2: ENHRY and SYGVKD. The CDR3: CAISEGGQSNQPQHF. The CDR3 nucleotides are TGTGCCATCAGTGAGGGTGGACAGAGCAATCAGCCCCAGCATTTT.

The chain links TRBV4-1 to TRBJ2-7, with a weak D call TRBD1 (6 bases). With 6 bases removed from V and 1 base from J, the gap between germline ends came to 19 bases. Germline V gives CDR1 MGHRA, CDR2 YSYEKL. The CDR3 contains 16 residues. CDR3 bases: TGCGCCAGCAGGGGCGAGGACAGCGTACTTTCCTACGAGCAGTACTTC. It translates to CASRGEDSVLSYEQYF.